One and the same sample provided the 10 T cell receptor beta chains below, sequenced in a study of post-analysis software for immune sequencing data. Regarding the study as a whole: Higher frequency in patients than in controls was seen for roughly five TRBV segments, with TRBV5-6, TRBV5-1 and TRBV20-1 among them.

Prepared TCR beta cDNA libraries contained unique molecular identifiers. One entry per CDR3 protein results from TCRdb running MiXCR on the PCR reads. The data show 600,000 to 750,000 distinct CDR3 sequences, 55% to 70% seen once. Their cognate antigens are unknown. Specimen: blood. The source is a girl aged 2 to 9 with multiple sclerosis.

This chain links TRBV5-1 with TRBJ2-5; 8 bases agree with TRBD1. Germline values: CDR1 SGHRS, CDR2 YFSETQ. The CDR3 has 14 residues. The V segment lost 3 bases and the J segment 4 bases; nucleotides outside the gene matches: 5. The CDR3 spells CASSWRGQGETQYF. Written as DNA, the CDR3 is TGCGCCAGCAGCTGGCGAGGACAGGGAGAGACCCAGTACTTC.

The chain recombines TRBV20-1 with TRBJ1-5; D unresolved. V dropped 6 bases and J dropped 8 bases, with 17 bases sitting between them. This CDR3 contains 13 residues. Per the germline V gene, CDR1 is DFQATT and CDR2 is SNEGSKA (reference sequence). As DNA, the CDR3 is TGCAGTGCCAGCTCGCACAGCGGGGAGCCCCAGCATTTT. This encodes CSASSHSGEPQHF.

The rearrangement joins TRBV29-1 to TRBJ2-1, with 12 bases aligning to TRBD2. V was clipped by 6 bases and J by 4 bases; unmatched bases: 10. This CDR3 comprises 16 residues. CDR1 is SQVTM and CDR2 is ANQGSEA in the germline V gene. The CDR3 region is CSVELASGRGYNEQFF. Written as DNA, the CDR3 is TGCAGCGTGGAATTGGCTAGCGGGAGGGGATACAATGAGCAGTTCTTC.

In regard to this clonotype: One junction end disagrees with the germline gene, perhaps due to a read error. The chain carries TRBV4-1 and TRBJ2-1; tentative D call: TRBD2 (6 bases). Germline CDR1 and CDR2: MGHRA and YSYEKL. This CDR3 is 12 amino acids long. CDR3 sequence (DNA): TGCGCCAGCAGCCAAGATGGTCGGGAGCTGTTCTTC. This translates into CASSQDGRELFF.

The CDR3 sequence is CASSLGQMPYEQYF. The CDR3 nucleotides read TGCGCCAGCAGCCTGGGACAGATGCCCTACGAGCAGTACTTC. The rearrangement links TRBV4-3 to TRBJ2-7, with 7 nucleotides matching TRBD1. The CDR3 has 14 amino acids. Per the germline V gene, CDR1 is LGHNA and CDR2 is YSLEER. V trimming: 4 bases; J trimming: 2 bases; junction bases outside the gene matches: 5.

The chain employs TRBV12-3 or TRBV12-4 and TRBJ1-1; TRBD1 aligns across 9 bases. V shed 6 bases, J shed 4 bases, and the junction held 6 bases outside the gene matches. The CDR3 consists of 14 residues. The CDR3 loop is CASSRDRESTEAFF. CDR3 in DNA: TGTGCCAGCAGCAGGGACAGGGAATCCACTGAAGCTTTCTTT.

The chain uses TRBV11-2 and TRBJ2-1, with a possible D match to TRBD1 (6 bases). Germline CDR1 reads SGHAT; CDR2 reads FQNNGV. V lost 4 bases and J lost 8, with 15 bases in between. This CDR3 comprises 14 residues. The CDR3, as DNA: TGTGCCAGCAGCTCCCGAGGGACAAACGATGAGCAGTTCTTC. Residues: CASSSRGTNDEQFF.

CDR3 sequence reads: CASSVGLAGGSTADTQYF. The CDR3 nucleotides are TGTGCCAGCAGCGTAGGACTAGCGGGAGGCTCGACGGCAGATACGCAGTATTTT. The V call is TRBV7-2, the J call TRBJ2-3; 14 nucleotides align to TRBD2. With V trimmed by 5 bases and J by 4 bases, 11 bases remained unmatched. CDR1 is SGHTA, CDR2 FQGNSA, per germline. The CDR3 sequence is 18 residues long.

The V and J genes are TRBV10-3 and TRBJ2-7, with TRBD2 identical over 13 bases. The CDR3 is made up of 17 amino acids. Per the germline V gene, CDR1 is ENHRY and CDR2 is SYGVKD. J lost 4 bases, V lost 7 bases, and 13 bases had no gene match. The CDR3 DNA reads TGTGCCATCACCCCGGGACTAGCGGGAAGTACCCCGTACGAGCAGTACTTC. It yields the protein CAITPGLAGSTPYEQYF.

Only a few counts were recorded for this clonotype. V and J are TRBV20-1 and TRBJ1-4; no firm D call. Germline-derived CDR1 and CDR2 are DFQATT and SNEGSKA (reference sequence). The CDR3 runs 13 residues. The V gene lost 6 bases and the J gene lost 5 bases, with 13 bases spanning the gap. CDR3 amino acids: CSAPLGPNEKLFF. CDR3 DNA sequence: TGCAGTGCCCCGCTAGGGCCGAATGAAAAACTGTTTTTT.